The clone carrying this T cell receptor (beta chain) appeared once. In the original processing: Estimated nucleated cell counts came from reference gene primer amplification. The data were produced by immunoSEQ multiplex PCR, yet TCRdb's version contains in-frame clones alone and is incomplete. V, J and clone size derive from that table, while D and trimming were established from the DNA sequence. This sample has over 150,000 clones, with about 85% found just once. This specimen belongs to a study of blood T cell repertoires in COVID-19. Overall study context: Acute-phase and convalescent COVID-19 samples originated in the United States, Italy and Spain. The analysed material was cDNA or gDNA that came from T cells, B-cell-depleted T cells, or PBMCs.

The specimen sequenced was peripheral blood. The TCR originated in a man aged 35 to 55 with acute or convalescent COVID-19.

CDR3 sequence (DNA): TGTGCCAGCAGCCTACAGGGAACCGGTGAGGACACTGAAGCTTTCTTT. Encoded protein: CASSLQGTGEDTEAFF. The V and J genes are TRBV4-2 and TRBJ1-1, with D perhaps TRBD1 (6 bases). Trimming removed 4 bases at V and 3 bases at J, with 18 bases between. Germline V lookup: CDR1 LGHNA, CDR2 YNFKEQ. The CDR3 length is 16 residues.